Reported below is one T cell receptor (beta chain). These data are taken from a study of blood T cell repertoires in COVID-19. On the study more broadly: Spain, Italy and the United States supplied samples that represented acute and convalescent COVID-19. T cells, B-cell-depleted T cells, or PBMCs supplied cDNA or gDNA.

The CDR3 totals 14 residues. Germline V gene sequence: CDR1 LGHDT, CDR2 YNNKEL (reference sequence). Trimming shortened V by 3 bases and J by 7 bases, and 12 bases separated the two germline ends. As processed by the authors: Amplification of reference gene primers was used by the study to estimate nucleated cell counts. Clones were sequenced by immunoSEQ multiplex PCR, and TCRdb holds only the in-frame ones, with some missing. V and J calls and clone size are copied from that table; D and trimming were computed from the DNA. The table includes 310,000 or so clones, approximately 86% detected once. The sample comprised peripheral blood. V is TRBV3-1 (or the pseudogene TRBV3-2) and J is TRBJ2-2; tentatively, D is TRBD2 (6 bases). This clonotype was obtained from a man between 65 and 79 years old with acute or convalescent COVID-19. This CDR3 reads CASSQGLSSGELFF. For the CDR3, the DNA is TGTGCCAGCAGCCAGGGACTCAGCAGCGGGGAGCTGTTTTTT.